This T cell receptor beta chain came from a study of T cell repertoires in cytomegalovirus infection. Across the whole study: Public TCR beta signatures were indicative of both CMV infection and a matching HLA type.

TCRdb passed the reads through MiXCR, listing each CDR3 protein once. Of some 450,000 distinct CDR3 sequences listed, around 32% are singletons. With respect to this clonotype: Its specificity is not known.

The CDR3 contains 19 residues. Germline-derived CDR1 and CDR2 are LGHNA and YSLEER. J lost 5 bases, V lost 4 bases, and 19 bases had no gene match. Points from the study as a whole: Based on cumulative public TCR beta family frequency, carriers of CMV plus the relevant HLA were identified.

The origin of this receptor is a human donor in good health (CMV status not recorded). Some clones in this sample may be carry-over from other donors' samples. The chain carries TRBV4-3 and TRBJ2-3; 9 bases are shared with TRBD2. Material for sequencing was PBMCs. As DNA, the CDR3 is TGCGCCAGCAGCCCAGCTTTTGCGGGGGGGCCTTCCGGAATAGATACGCAGTATTTT. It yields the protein CASSPAFAGGPSGIDTQYF.